This T cell receptor beta chain was recorded in a study of blood T cells in healthy people across ages (dated by TCRdb to 2013 to 2016). For the wider study: In model experiments, template switching captured roughly one uniquely barcoded TCR beta cDNA molecule for every two T cells. Using deep sequencing normalized with unique cDNA molecular identifiers, the study measured how TCR beta repertoire diversity changes with age. The donors were split into four age groups: young (average 16 years), middle-aged (more than 35), aged (more than 60) and long-lived (roughly 77). To avoid experimental bias, donors of different ages were spread randomly across the sequencing lanes. For two donors (one aged 18 to 30 and one aged 80 or older), the study analyzed two additional independent replicas of 1 million unique cDNA reads from the same blood draw.

In the case of this clonotype: No antigen is known for it. The record has no base qualities; no much larger clone is one base away.

V is clipped by 3 bases and J by 1 base, and the sequence between their germline boundaries is 10 bases long. Taken from the germline V gene, the CDR1 and CDR2 loops are MDHEN and SYDVKM. The cysteine opens and the phenylalanine closes a CDR3 of 15 amino acids. CDR3 DNA is the only sequence kept; it has 45 bases, read in frame from the first base. The full study reports these points: Observed TCR beta diversity per million T cells fell roughly linearly with age, and a significant reduction was already apparent by age around 40. There was a strong correlation between observed TCR beta diversity and the percentage of naive T cells measured by flow cytometry. Compared with the aged group, more naive CD4+ T cells, fewer expanded clones and increased TCR diversity were shown by the long-lived group, suggesting age selection. The CMV infection status of donors was not known, potentially confounding age-related changes in expanded clonotypes. Since profiling was done on bulk unsorted PBMCs, naive and antigen-experienced compartments could not be conclusively compared. Estimates of total diversity based on one million sequenced T cells were considered lower bounds and underestimates.

Donors were under 40 systemically healthy Caucasian individuals from Russia aged roughly 6 to 90 years. Each donor gave approximately 9.4 milliliters of peripheral blood, drawn into EDTA-treated Vacutainer tubes. Ficoll-Paque density-gradient centrifugation was used to isolate PBMCs, with at least 7 million per sample. Total RNA was extracted from PBMCs with Trizol reagent, with at least 6 micrograms obtained per sample. For every donor, flow cytometry on a PBMC aliquot measured the percentage of naive CD45RAhigh/CD27high T cells. Library preparation used 5' RACE. This sample was sequenced with an Illumina HiSeq 2500. A second PCR of roughly 7 to 11 cycles was performed with a sample-barcoded 5' primer and a J-beta primer mix. Each TCR beta cDNA molecule received a unique molecular identifier from a template-switch 5' adaptor carrying 12 random nucleotides. Each sample yielded at least 3 million CDR3-containing paired-end reads. First-strand cDNA was synthesized from all RNA with the Mint cDNA synthesis kit, primed by a TRBC-specific oligonucleotide. Following uracil-DNA glycosylase treatment, a first 18-cycle PCR with universal primers M1SS and BC2_uni_R was performed on all cDNA. In the source study's methods: Each sample was normalized by randomly selecting 1 million high-quality reads, each carrying a distinct molecular identifier. Instead of being binned into consensus sequences, reads with shared molecular identifiers were discarded. MiTCR, run with a Q25 quality threshold and the strictest error-elimination algorithm, handled CDR3 identification, clonotype clustering and error correction. A nonparametric unseen species model with Euler transformation was used to estimate a lower bound on total TCR beta diversity. TCRdb redid the processing of the public reads, applying fastp at Q25 and MiXCR, and retained in-frame beta chains. CDR3 protein duplicates are merged, each entry listing the most common genes and DNA. TCRdb's processing, not the authors', yielded these V and J calls. The sample profile shows 1.5 million to 1.9 million distinct CDR3 sequences; approximately 43% of them were found once. The ten largest clones take up over 3.5% of the sample.

This TCR derives from a woman aged 18-29 years in good health. The chain is encoded by TRBV28 joined to TRBJ2-1; the D gene is perhaps TRBD1, from 6 matching bases. Material for sequencing was blood. This receptor carries the CDR3 CASSFGRGSYNEQFF. The DNA sequence is given as TGTGCCAGCAGTTTCGGCAGGGGTTCCTACAATGAGCAGTTCTTC.